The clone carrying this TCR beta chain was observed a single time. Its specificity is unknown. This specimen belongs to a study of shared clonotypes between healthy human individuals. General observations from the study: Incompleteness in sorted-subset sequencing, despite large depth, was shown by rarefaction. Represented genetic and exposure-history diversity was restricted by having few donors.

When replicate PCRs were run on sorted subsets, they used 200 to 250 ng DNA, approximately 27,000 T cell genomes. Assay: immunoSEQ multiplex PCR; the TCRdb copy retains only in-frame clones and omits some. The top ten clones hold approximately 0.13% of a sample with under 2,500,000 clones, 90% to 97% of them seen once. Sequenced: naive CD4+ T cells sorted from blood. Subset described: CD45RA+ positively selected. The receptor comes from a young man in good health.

CDR3: CASTPAGDSFTDTQYF. The DNA of the CDR3 is TGTGCCAGCACCCCCGCTGGAGATTCTTTCACAGATACGCAGTATTTT. This chain links TRBV5-4 with TRBJ2-3; no definite D call. The CDR3 sequence is 16 residues long. Germline lookup yields CDR1 SGHNT and CDR2 YYREEE (reference sequence). Trimming removed 6 bases from V and 2 bases from J, with 19 bases in between.